Presented here are 27 T cell receptor beta chains from one specimen sequenced in a study of shared clonotypes between healthy human individuals. Sequencing used immunoSEQ multiplex PCR; TCRdb keeps in-frame clones, though not all of them. There are approximately 530,000 clones in the sample; about 96% occur only once, and 0.055% to 0.075% lies in the top ten. Sequencing input: naive CD4+ T cells sorted from blood. Documented subset: CD45RA+ positively selected. These TCRs come from a woman in her 30s in good health.

The chain has TRBV5-1 and TRBJ2-5; 12 positions agree with TRBD1. This CDR3 is 16 amino acids long. CDR1 SGHRS and CDR2 YFSETQ come from the germline V gene. V dropped 5 bases and J dropped 5; count of bases not matched to a gene: 10. The CDR3 loop is CASRHSGTGGGETQYF. The CDR3 region has the DNA TGCGCCAGCAGGCACTCCGGGACAGGGGGCGGCGAGACCCAGTACTTC.

The genes are TRBV30 and TRBJ2-3, with TRBD2 matching 7 bases. The CDR3 loop spans 18 amino acids. The junction had 20 bases not matched to a gene; V was cut back by 5 bases and J by 3 bases. Per the germline V gene, CDR1 is GTSNPN and CDR2 is SVGIG (reference sequence). This chain's CDR3 is CAWLGGKISRLGTDTQYF. DNA for the CDR3: TGTGCCTGGTTGGGAGGGAAGATTAGTCGTTTAGGGACAGATACGCAGTATTTT.

This chain links TRBV6-4 with TRBJ2-3, with 11 bases aligning to TRBD2. There are 13 residues in the CDR3. Germline V gene sequence: CDR1 MRHNA, CDR2 SNTAGT. With 6 bases clipped from V and 5 bases from J, the junction kept 1 base outside the gene matches. The CDR3 is CASRGTSGDTQYF. The CDR3 DNA is TGTGCCAGCAGGGGGACTAGCGGAGATACGCAGTATTTT.

The count of this clone is one. The genes are TRBV5-1 and TRBJ2-1; D gene ambiguous. Trimming removed 4 bases from V and 2 bases from J, with 4 bases in between. Germline-derived CDR1 and CDR2 are SGHRS and YFSETQ. The CDR3 length is 12 residues. The CDR3 nucleotides are TGCGCCAGCAGCCCAACCTACAATGAGCAGTTCTTC. Translating it yields CASSPTYNEQFF.

The V gene is TRBV5-6, the J gene TRBJ1-6; 8 bases are a match to TRBD1. V lost 10 bases and J lost 8; bases outside the gene matches: 5. CDR3 length equals 12 residues. Germline-derived CDR1 and CDR2 are SGHDT and YYEEEE. The CDR3 nucleotides read TGTGCCTCAAGGACAGGGTATTCACCCCTCCACTTT. As protein: CASRTGYSPLHF.

The V call is TRBV19, the J call TRBJ2-1, with 8 bases lining up with TRBD1. The CDR3 sequence is 15 residues long. V dropped 5 bases and J dropped 5; count of bases not matched to a gene: 8. Germline V gene sequence: CDR1 LNHDA, CDR2 SQIVND (reference sequence). DNA of the CDR3: TGTGCCAGTAGTCCCGGACAGGGACGGAACAATGAGCAGTTCTTC. Protein sequence: CASSPGQGRNNEQFF.

The chain employs TRBV7-2 and TRBJ2-3; the match to TRBD2 covers 8 bases. The CDR3 contains 16 residues. The germline CDR1 and CDR2 sequences are SGHTA and FQGNSA. Trimming removed 5 bases from V and 4 bases from J; junction bases left unmatched: 11. This chain's CDR3 is CASSLGGGRQADTQYF. CDR3 DNA sequence: TGTGCCAGCAGCCTTGGGGGCGGGAGGCAGGCAGATACGCAGTATTTT. The full variable domain, with the rest looked up from reference TRBV7-2 and TRBJ2-3, is GAGVSQSPSNKVTEKGKDVELRCDPISGHTALYWYRQSLGQGLEFLIYFQGNSAPDKSGLPSDRFSAERTGGSVSTLTIQRTQQEDSAVYLCASSLGGGRQADTQYFGPGTRLTVL.

The chain uses TRBV28 and TRBJ2-2; D remains unclear. The V gene's germline CDR1 is MDHEN and CDR2 SYDVKM. The CDR3 is made up of 15 amino acids. V lost 2 bases and J lost 4, with 11 bases in between. The CDR3 here is CASSLARLGTGELFF. The CDR3 DNA reads as TGTGCCAGCAGTTTAGCGAGGTTGGGCACCGGGGAGCTGTTTTTT.

The chain recombines TRBV27 with TRBJ2-7; tentatively, D is TRBD1 or TRBD2 (5 bases each). V lost 6 bases and J 4 bases, leaving 25 bases between the germline ends. CDR3 length equals 17 residues. CDR1 MNHEY and CDR2 SMNVEV come from the germline V gene (reference sequence). In DNA form, the CDR3 reads TGTGCCAGCAGCTCCACCCGACCGGGGACCCCAGGGTACGAGCAGTACTTC. Protein sequence: CASSSTRPGTPGYEQYF.

The chain is built from TRBV5-1 and TRBJ2-2; D is unclear. V gave up 1 base and J gave up 6 bases, with 16 bases separating them. Germline CDR1 reads SGHRS; CDR2 reads YFSETQ. This CDR3 has 16 residues. As DNA, the CDR3 is TGCGCCAGCAGCTTGAAGGTAGCAGTTGGTCCCGGGGAGCTGTTTTTT. The encoded protein is CASSLKVAVGPGELFF.

The chain employs TRBV4-1 and TRBJ1-5; D remains ambiguous. CDR3 length equals 17 residues. From germline, CDR1 is MGHRA and CDR2 YSYEKL. V was pared by 6 bases and J by 0 bases, with 18 bases between. CDR3 residues: CASSLTAQTYSNQPQHF. CDR3 coding DNA: TGCGCCAGCAGTCTTACAGCGCAGACTTATAGCAATCAGCCCCAGCATTTT.

The chain joins TRBV2 to TRBJ2-7, with 9 bases matching TRBD1. This CDR3 region has 13 residues. V dropped 4 bases and J dropped 6; count of bases not matched to a gene: 4. CDR1 is SNHLY and CDR2 is FYNNEI in the germline V gene. The chain's CDR3 is CASSVGTGFEQYF. The CDR3 coding sequence is TGTGCCAGCAGTGTCGGGACAGGGTTCGAGCAGTACTTC.

CDR3 bases: TGTGCCAGCAGCCAGAAAGTCCCCGGAGGTAGCGGGAGGGCCGGTAGGTCCGGGGAGCTGTTTTTT. Translated: CASSQKVPGGSGRAGRSGELFF. The chain uses TRBV4-2 and TRBJ2-2; 11 bases map to TRBD2. The germline V gene has CDR1 LGHNA and CDR2 YNFKEQ. With 3 bases clipped from V and 6 bases from J, the junction kept 24 bases outside the gene matches. This CDR3 region has 22 residues.

The chain combines TRBV5-1 with TRBJ2-7, with 9 bases identical to TRBD1. Per germline, CDR1 SGHRS and CDR2 YFSETQ. The CDR3 is 15 amino acids. V dropped 4 bases and J dropped 3; count of bases not matched to a gene: 8. The CDR3 protein is CASSPGGTGYYEQYF. CDR3 coding DNA: TGCGCCAGCAGCCCAGGCGGGACAGGGTACTACGAGCAGTACTTC.

The gene calls are TRBV6-6 and TRBJ2-7; 10 positions agree with TRBD2. The V segment lost 4 bases and the J segment 7 bases; nucleotides outside the gene matches: 13. This CDR3 has 16 residues. From germline, CDR1 is MNHNY and CDR2 SVGAGI (reference sequence). Here the CDR3 reads CASSSADSSGSREQYF. The CDR3 coding sequence is TGTGCCAGCAGTTCGGCCGATTCTAGCGGGAGTCGTGAGCAGTACTTC.

The genes are TRBV7-8 and TRBJ2-7; 7 nucleotides line up with TRBD1. The CDR3 runs to 15 residues. The germline V gene has CDR1 SGHVS and CDR2 FQNEAQ. The junction had 8 bases not matched to a gene; V was cut back by 5 bases and J by 1 base. As DNA, the CDR3 is TGTGCCAGCAGCCCCGGGGACAGACTTTCCTACGAGCAGTACTTC. It yields the protein CASSPGDRLSYEQYF.

Here the CDR3 DNA reads TGTGCCTGGAGTGTGCCCCCAGTAAAGAACTATGGCTACACCTTC. Translation: CAWSVPPVKNYGYTF. V and J are TRBV30 and TRBJ1-2, with D hard to call. The CDR3 is made up of 15 amino acids. Trimming shortened V by 0 bases and J by 2 bases, and 13 bases separated the two germline ends. The V gene's germline CDR1 is GTSNPN and CDR2 SVGIG (reference sequence).

This clone has just one count. The chain employs TRBV7-8 and TRBJ1-3; TRBD1 aligns across 9 bases. This CDR3 is 15 amino acids long. Germline values: CDR1 SGHVS, CDR2 FQNEAQ. The V and J ends lost 1 base and 4 bases, in that order; junction bases with no gene match: 2. The CDR3 sequence is CASSLGTGVGNTIYF. The CDR3 bases are TGTGCCAGCAGCTTAGGGACAGGGGTGGGAAACACCATATATTTT.

This clone was counted once. The chain carries TRBV19 and TRBJ1-2, with 9 bases that match TRBD1. V trimming: 2 bases; J trimming: 8 bases; junction bases outside the gene matches: 21. Germline assignment: CDR1 LNHDA and CDR2 SQIVND (reference sequence). This CDR3 region has 19 residues. CDR3 DNA: TGTGCCAGTAGTATAAGACCAGGACAGGGGAGAGGATGGGAAGTCGGCTACACCTTC. As protein: CASSIRPGQGRGWEVGYTF.

This clone occurred once. The chain links TRBV5-1 to TRBJ2-7; 9 positions match TRBD1. V was clipped by 4 bases and J by 0 bases; unmatched bases: 5. Germline lookup yields CDR1 SGHRS and CDR2 YFSETQ. This CDR3 contains 15 residues. CDR3 in DNA: TGCGCCAGCAGCCCCGGACAGGGGATCTCCTACGAGCAGTACTTC. Its translation: CASSPGQGISYEQYF.

V gene TRBV30 combines with J gene TRBJ2-7, with TRBD2 matching over 8 bases. The length of the CDR3 is 16 residues. Trimming cost V 2 bases and J 1 base; bases outside gene matches: 10. The germline V gene encodes CDR1 GTSNPN and CDR2 SVGIG (reference sequence). In DNA, the CDR3 is TGTGCCTGGAGTTCTCGTGGACTAGCAGGTTCCTACGAGCAGTACTTC. Its protein product is CAWSSRGLAGSYEQYF.

This clone was picked up one time. The chain joins TRBV6-6 to TRBJ2-3; 11 bases match TRBD1. CDR1 is MNHNY, CDR2 SVGAGI, per germline (reference sequence). The ends lost 2 bases at V and 6 bases at J; junction bases unmatched: 4. CDR3 length: 15 residues. CDR3 nucleotides: TGTGCCAGCAGTTACGCCGGGACAGGGGGGGATACGCAGTATTTT. Its translation: CASSYAGTGGDTQYF.

The chain recombines TRBV5-1 with TRBJ1-2; D possibly corresponds to TRBD1 (6 bases). Germline assignment: CDR1 SGHRS and CDR2 YFSETQ. V lost 4 bases and J 3 bases, leaving 10 bases between the germline ends. This CDR3 has 13 residues. CDR3 loop: CASSTRGDYGYTF. CDR3 DNA: TGCGCCAGCAGCACCAGGGGAGACTATGGCTACACCTTC.

This rearrangement joins TRBV10-2 to TRBJ2-5, with no clear D. Germline-derived CDR1 and CDR2 are WSHSY and SAAADI. There are 11 residues in the CDR3. V was pared by 7 bases and J by 4 bases, with 7 bases between. In DNA, the CDR3 is TGCGCCAGCACCTCCGGAGAGACCCAGTACTTC. Translation gives CASTSGETQYF.

The rearrangement joins TRBV28 to TRBJ1-5; no clear D gene. CDR1 MDHEN and CDR2 SYDVKM come from the germline V gene. Between the trimmed V and J ends, which lost 7 bases and 1 base, there was a span of 8 bases. The length of the CDR3 is 13 residues. The CDR3 loop reads CASISGSNQPQHF. The CDR3 bases are TGTGCCAGCATCTCAGGCAGCAATCAGCCCCAGCATTTT.

This clone has only one observation. The rearrangement links TRBV18 to TRBJ2-1; no clear D gene. The V and J ends lost 3 bases and 2 bases respectively, with 23 bases between them. There are 19 residues in the CDR3. Germline CDR1 reads KGHSH; CDR2 reads LQKENI. CDR3: CASSPVGQTPGITYNEQFF. The CDR3 DNA follows: TGTGCCAGCTCACCGGTCGGGCAAACCCCCGGTATAACCTACAATGAGCAGTTCTTC.

The chain is built from TRBV19 and TRBJ2-6, with 9 bases aligning to TRBD1. The CDR3 extends over 15 amino acids. Germline lookup yields CDR1 LNHDA and CDR2 SQIVND (reference sequence). Germline trimming cut 6 bases from V and 2 bases from J; bases unmatched to any gene: 2. This CDR3 is CASRGQGTGANVLTF. CDR3 in DNA: TGTGCCAGTAGGGGACAGGGAACTGGGGCCAACGTCCTGACTTTC.